The 9 T cell receptor beta chains below were found in one sample sequenced in a study of T cell changes during pregnancy in multiple sclerosis (dated by TCRdb to between 2018 and 2021). Preparation of the library involved the immunoSEQ multiplex PCR assay. Imported from immuneACCESS, the table was reduced by TCRdb to in-frame sequences with V and J called. These copies leave out some clones; in studies compared against another copy, an unresolved V gene accounts for under half, and the cause of the remainder is not known. Here the sample has approximately 52,000 clones; almost 95% occur a single time. Around 0.25% of the sample rests with the top ten. The input for sequencing was CD4+ T cells from peripheral blood mononuclear cells, taken in the third trimester of pregnancy. The receptors were gathered from a female donor with multiple sclerosis, enrolled in a pregnancy study.

This chain joins TRBV19 and TRBJ1-5; weak D call: TRBD1 (5 bases). This CDR3 has 14 residues. V gave up 7 bases and J gave up 6 bases, with 16 bases separating them. Per the germline V gene, CDR1 is LNHDA and CDR2 is SQIVND (reference sequence). This CDR3 reads CASNGQGGTQPQHF. CDR3 DNA: TGTGCCAGTAACGGGCAGGGAGGGACTCAGCCCCAGCATTTT.

This clone was seen a few times. V and J are TRBV10-3 and TRBJ2-3, with D possibly TRBD1 on 7 matching bases. CDR1 and CDR2 (germline): ENHRY, SYGVKD. Deletions cut 2 bases from V and 9 bases from J, with 21 bases between. The CDR3 covers 16 residues. The CDR3 here is CAISEGDPGGFQTQYF. The CDR3 DNA reads as TGTGCCATCAGTGAGGGGGACCCAGGGGGGTTCCAGACGCAGTATTTT.

The rearrangement joins TRBV7-6 to TRBJ1-4; 9 nucleotides align to TRBD1. Trimming at V came to 5 bases and at J to 7 bases, leaving 8 bases not matched to a gene. The CDR3 is 15 amino acids. The germline V gene encodes CDR1 SGHVS and CDR2 FNYEAQ. The CDR3 loop reads CASSQQGALGEKLFF. The CDR3 nucleotides are TGTGCCAGCAGCCAACAGGGGGCTTTAGGTGAAAAACTGTTTTTT. The full variable domain, in which reference TRBV7-6 and TRBJ1-4 provide the parts outside the CDR3, is GAGVSQSPRYKVTKRGQDVALRCDPISGHVSLYWYRQALGQGPEFLTYFNYEAQQDKSGLPNDRFSAERPEGSISTLTIQRTEQRDSAMYRCASSQQGALGEKLFFGSGTQLSVL.

The rearrangement links TRBV6-5 to TRBJ1-1; D unresolved. CDR3 length equals 14 residues. Trimming took off 0 bases at V and 0 bases at J, with 5 bases between the two ends. Germline loops: CDR1 MNHEY, CDR2 SVGAGI. CDR3 in DNA: TGTGCCAGCAGTTACTCCAGTGTGAACACTGAAGCTTTCTTT. Protein: CASSYSSVNTEAFF.

The CDR3 nucleotides read TGTGCCAGCACCAGACAGGGAAACTATGGCTACACCTTC. Translating it yields CASTRQGNYGYTF. This chain links TRBV2 with TRBJ1-2, with 7 bases identical to TRBD1. CDR1 is SNHLY, CDR2 FYNNEI, per germline. After removal of 7 bases from V and 2 bases from J, the junction contained 4 bases not matched to a gene. There are 13 residues in the CDR3.

The chain recombines TRBV5-6 with TRBJ1-6; tentative D call: TRBD1 (6 bases). CDR3 length equals 17 residues. Trimming cost V 0 bases and J 3 bases, with 13 bases left between them. From germline, CDR1 is SGHDT and CDR2 YYEEEE. The CDR3 DNA reads TGTGCCAGCAGCTTGGGCTGGACAGCGAGCTATAATTCACCCCTCCACTTT. Protein product: CASSLGWTASYNSPLHF.

V and J are TRBV5-1 and TRBJ2-3, with 10 bases lining up with TRBD2. Trimming at V came to 2 bases and at J to 1 base, leaving 10 bases not matched to a gene. The CDR3 has 18 residues. Germline V lookup: CDR1 SGHRS, CDR2 YFSETQ. CDR3 sequence reads: CASSLSSGRVGGTDTQYF. CDR3 in DNA: TGCGCCAGCAGCTTATCTAGCGGGAGAGTAGGCGGCACAGATACGCAGTATTTT.

The rearrangement uses TRBV19 and TRBJ1-1; 8 bases are a match to TRBD1. Looked up from germline, CDR1 is LNHDA and CDR2 is SQIVND (reference sequence). CDR3 length: 14 residues. J lost 2 bases, V lost 10 bases, and 9 bases had no gene match. Written as DNA, the CDR3 is TGTGCCACCGCGCTGGACAGGGAAAACACTGAAGCTTTCTTT. Its protein is CATALDRENTEAFF.

The chain employs TRBV7-9 and TRBJ1-4, with D possibly TRBD1 on 6 matching bases. This CDR3 spans 16 amino acids. Germline V gene data show CDR1 as SEHNR and CDR2 as FQNEAQ (reference sequence). V lost 5 bases and J lost 7, with 20 bases in between. The CDR3 spells CASSPGDGRLREKLFF. The DNA of the CDR3 is TGTGCCAGCAGCCCAGGGGACGGTAGGCTTCGTGAAAAACTGTTTTTT. The entire variable domain, with the rest obtained from reference TRBV7-9 and TRBJ1-4, is as follows: DTGVSQNPRHKITKRGQNVTFRCDPISEHNRLYWYRQTLGQGPEFLTYFQNEAQLEKSRLLSDRFSAERPKGSFSTLEIQRTEQGDSAMYLCASSPGDGRLREKLFFGSGTQLSVL.